The 5 T cell receptor beta chains given below trace back to one sample, sequenced in a study of T cell responses to AZD1222 COVID-19 vaccine. The method was immunoSEQ multiplex PCR; TCRdb's version includes in-frame clones alone and lacks a portion of them. Here the sample spans more than 150,000 clones, around 90% being singletons. This specimen was peripheral blood, taken 28 days after the second AZD1222 dose. The receptor source for this set is an adult who received the AZD1222 COVID-19 vaccine.

This rearrangement joins TRBV29-1 to TRBJ2-7; 9 bases are shared with TRBD2. Looked up from germline, CDR1 is SQVTM and CDR2 is ANQGSEA. The CDR3 is 13 amino acids. The junction had 3 bases not matched to a gene; V was cut back by 2 bases and J by 4 bases. The CDR3 DNA reads TGCAGCGTTGAACTAGCGGGGAAATACGAGCAGTACTTC. Translating gives CSVELAGKYEQYF.

This chain joins TRBV11-3 and TRBJ2-5; 9 bases align to TRBD1. The germline V gene encodes CDR1 SGHNT and CDR2 YENEEA. This CDR3 has 15 residues. V lost 4 bases and J lost 4; bases outside the gene matches: 7. The CDR3 sequence is CASSSGTGRGETQYF. The CDR3, as DNA: TGTGCCAGCAGCTCAGGGACAGGGCGGGGAGAGACCCAGTACTTC.

J is TRBJ2-1 and V is TRBV4-3; TRBD1 aligns across 8 bases. This CDR3 is 13 amino acids long. Germline V CDR1 and CDR2: LGHNA, YSLEER. V was pared by 2 bases and J by 7 bases, with 1 base of the junction left unmatched. CDR3 bases: TGCGCCAGCAGCCAACGGACAGGGAATGAGCAGTTCTTC. Residues: CASSQRTGNEQFF.

V and J are TRBV15 and TRBJ2-5; D ambiguous. There are 15 residues in the CDR3. CDR1 and CDR2 from the germline V gene are LNHNV and YYDKDF (reference sequence). V lost 2 bases to trimming and J lost 0 bases, with 10 bases between them. CDR3 amino acids: CATSRWLGNQETQYF. The CDR3 nucleotides are TGTGCCACCAGCAGATGGCTAGGCAACCAAGAGACCCAGTACTTC.

This chain connects TRBV5-4 to TRBJ1-6, with D tentatively TRBD1 (6 bases). Germline loops: CDR1 SGHNT, CDR2 YYREEE (reference sequence). V was pared by 4 bases and J by 9 bases, with 14 bases between. CDR3 length: 14 amino acids. CDR3 protein: CASSVDRRTSPLHF. In nucleotides, the CDR3 is TGTGCCAGCAGCGTCGACAGGAGGACTTCACCCCTCCACTTT.